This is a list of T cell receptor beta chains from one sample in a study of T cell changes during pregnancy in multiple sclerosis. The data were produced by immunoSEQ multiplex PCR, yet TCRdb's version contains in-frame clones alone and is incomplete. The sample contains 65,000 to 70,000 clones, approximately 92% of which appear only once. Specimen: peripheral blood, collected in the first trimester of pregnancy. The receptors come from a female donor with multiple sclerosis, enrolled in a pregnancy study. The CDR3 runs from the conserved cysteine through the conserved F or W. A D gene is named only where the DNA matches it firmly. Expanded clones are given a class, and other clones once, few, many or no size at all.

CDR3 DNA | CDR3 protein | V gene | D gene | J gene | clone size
TGTGCCAGCAGCTTAGCTGGAGCGACTGAAGCTTTCTTT | CASSLAGATEAFF | TRBV7-9 | - | TRBJ1-1 | -
TGTGCCAGCAGCTTAGCCCAGGGAAACACCATATATTTT | CASSLAQGNTIYF | TRBV7-6 | - | TRBJ1-3 | -
TGTGCCAGCAGTTGGGGCAGAACCAACTCTGGAAACACCATATATTTT | CASSWGRTNSGNTIYF | TRBV6-5 | - | TRBJ1-3 | -
TGTGCCAGCAGCTCTAGGGGATCCTACGAGCAGTACTTC | CASSSRGSYEQYF | TRBV13 | - | TRBJ2-7 | -
TGTGCCATCAGCGGGGGGGGGACAGCCAACACCGGGGAGCTGTTTTTT | CAISGGGTANTGELFF | TRBV10-3 | - | TRBJ2-2 | few
TGTGCCAGCAGCCCCCAGGGTGCAGCAACTAATGAAAAACTGTTTTTT | CASSPQGAATNEKLFF | TRBV9 | - | TRBJ1-4 | -
TGTGCCAGCAGTCCACAACAGACCTATGGCTACACCTTC | CASSPQQTYGYTF | TRBV2 | - | TRBJ1-2 | -
TGTGCCAGTAGTACCGAACAGGGTAGTCGGTCAGCACCCCTCCACTTT | CASSTEQGSRSAPLHF | TRBV19 | - | TRBJ1-6 | -
TGTGCCAGCAGCCCGGGTTTTCCTAATGAAAAACTGTTTTTT | CASSPGFPNEKLFF | TRBV7-2 | - | TRBJ1-4 | -
TGCAGCGTTGAAAGGGTTAGCGATGAGCAGTTCTTC | CSVERVSDEQFF | TRBV29-1 | - | TRBJ2-1 | -
TGTGCCAGCATCGTAGGAGGGGGCTGGGGAGCTTTCTTT | CASIVGGGWGAFF | TRBV27 | TRBD1 | TRBJ1-1 | -
TGTGCCAGCAGCACCCGGACAGGGGAGGAGAGGATTGAAGCTTTCTTT | CASSTRTGEERIEAFF | TRBV7-9 | TRBD1 | TRBJ1-1 | -
TGTGCCAGCAGTTTATCGCCCATTACAAACTCACCCCTCCACTTT | CASSLSPITNSPLHF | TRBV27 | - | TRBJ1-6 | -
TGCGCCAGCAGCTTGGAACAGGGTTTTGGTCCCCTCCACTTT | CASSLEQGFGPLHF | TRBV5-1 | - | TRBJ1-6 | -
TGTGCCAGCAGCCCTAGAGGGACAGGGGAAGAGACCCAGTACTTC | CASSPRGTGEETQYF | TRBV11-2 | TRBD1 | TRBJ2-5 | -
TGTGCCAGCAGTCCAAGGACTAGCGGGGGCTCCTACAATGAGCAGTTCTTC | CASSPRTSGGSYNEQFF | TRBV7-2 | TRBD2 | TRBJ2-1 | -
TGTGCCAGCAGTAAGCAGGGCCAGTCCTACGAGCAGTACTTC | CASSKQGQSYEQYF | TRBV27 | - | TRBJ2-7 | -
TGCGCCAGCAGCTTCCTACTAGGCTCCAATGAGCAGTTCTTC | CASSFLLGSNEQFF | TRBV10-1 | - | TRBJ2-1 | -
TGTGCCAGCAGCCCCAACGAAACGGGGGAGCAGTACTTC | CASSPNETGEQYF | TRBV11-2 | - | TRBJ2-7 | -
TGTGCCAGCAGTCGCCGACAGGACTATGGCTACACCTTC | CASSRRQDYGYTF | TRBV27 | - | TRBJ1-2 | once
TGCGCCAGCAGCTTTGACAGACTAGCGGGATGGGGCGAGCAGTACTTC | CASSFDRLAGWGEQYF | TRBV5-1 | TRBD2 | TRBJ2-7 | once
TGTGCCAGCAGTGAGAACTACCCGACGCAGTATTTT | CASSENYPTQYF | TRBV2 | - | TRBJ2-3 | once
TGCGCCAGCAGCGGGGGACAGGGGGCGTTTGAAAAACTGTTTTTT | CASSGGQGAFEKLFF | TRBV5-1 | TRBD1 | TRBJ1-4 | -
TGTGCCAGCAGCCCCCAGGGCCTGTACAATGAGCAGTTCTTC | CASSPQGLYNEQFF | TRBV7-8 | - | TRBJ2-1 | -
TGCGCCAGCAGCTTTTCAGCGGGAGCAACAGATACGCAGTATTTT | CASSFSAGATDTQYF | TRBV5-1 | TRBD2 | TRBJ2-3 | -
TGCGCCAGCAGGTCACAGGGAGATGGCACTGAAGCTTTCTTT | CASRSQGDGTEAFF | TRBV4-1 | - | TRBJ1-1 | -
TGTGCCAGCAGTACAGAGGGGGCCTTCTATGGCTACACCTTC | CASSTEGAFYGYTF | TRBV6-4 | TRBD1 | TRBJ1-2 | -
TGTGCCAGCAGTTGGGACAGGGGGCGCGCCACCGGGGAGCTGTTTTTT | CASSWDRGRATGELFF | TRBV5-6 | TRBD1 | TRBJ2-2 | -
TGTGCCAGCAGCCCCCTCAGCGGGGCCGTGTTCACAGATACGCAGTATTTT | CASSPLSGAVFTDTQYF | TRBV11-1 | TRBD2 | TRBJ2-3 | -
TGCGCCAGCAGCCAGAATCGGGACAGGGCCTCTGGCTACACCTTC | CASSQNRDRASGYTF | TRBV4-1 | TRBD1 | TRBJ1-2 | -
TGTGCCGGGGGAGGGCCGACTAACTATGGCTACACCTTC | CAGGGPTNYGYTF | TRBV28 | - | TRBJ1-2 | -
TGTGCCAGTAGTATTATGGGACAGGGGGCAGTCGGGGAGCTGTTTTTT | CASSIMGQGAVGELFF | TRBV19 | TRBD1 | TRBJ2-2 | -
TGTGCCAGCAGCGCCTCTGGACAGGGACGTGCTGAAAAACTGTTTTTT | CASSASGQGRAEKLFF | TRBV9 | TRBD1 | TRBJ1-4 | -
TGTGCCAGCAGTTTGAGGCTGAGGACAGGGAGGCGCGGGGAGCTGTTTTTT | CASSLRLRTGRRGELFF | TRBV28 | TRBD1 | TRBJ2-2 | -
TGTGCCAGCAGCGACGCGACAGGGGGAGGGTCCTACGAGCAGTACTTC | CASSDATGGGSYEQYF | TRBV21-1 | - | TRBJ2-7 | -
TGCGCCAGCAGCTTGGATCCGAGAAGCTACGAGCAGTACTTC | CASSLDPRSYEQYF | TRBV5-1 | - | TRBJ2-7 | -